Ten or more counts support the clone carrying this TCR beta chain. One entry per CDR3 protein results from TCRdb running MiXCR on the RT-PCR reads. The profile shows more than 600,000 distinct CDR3 sequences, 13% to 15% of them singletons. The CDR3 runs to 13 residues. Trimming took 3 bases from V and 5 from J, leaving 8 bases between them. V is TRBV12-3 or TRBV12-4 and J is TRBJ1-5; a possible D gene is TRBD1 (5 bases). This clonotype originated in a female donor in good health, serving as a healthy control. Sequenced input: memory CD4+ T cells from blood. The CDR3 region has the DNA TGTGCCAGCAGTTTGGTGGGGGATCAGCCCCAGCATTTT. This translates into CASSLVGDQPQHF.